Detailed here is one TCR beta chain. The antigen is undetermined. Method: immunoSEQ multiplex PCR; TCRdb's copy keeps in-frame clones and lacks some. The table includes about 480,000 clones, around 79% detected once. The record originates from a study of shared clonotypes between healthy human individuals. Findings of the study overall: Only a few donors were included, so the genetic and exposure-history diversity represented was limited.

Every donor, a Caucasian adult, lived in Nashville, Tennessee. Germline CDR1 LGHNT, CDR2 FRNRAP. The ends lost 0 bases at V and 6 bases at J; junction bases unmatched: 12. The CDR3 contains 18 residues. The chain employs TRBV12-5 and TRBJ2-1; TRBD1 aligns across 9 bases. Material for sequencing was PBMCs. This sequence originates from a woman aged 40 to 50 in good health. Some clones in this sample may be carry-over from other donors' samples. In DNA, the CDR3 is TGTGCTAGTGGTTTGGTATTGGGGTTTGGACAGGGGTTCAATGAGCAGTTCTTC. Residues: CASGLVLGFGQGFNEQFF.